This T cell receptor (beta chain) derives from a study of OX40 agonist ivuxolimab in advanced cancers. With regard to the full study: Ivuxolimab was a fully human IgG2 agonistic monoclonal antibody targeting the costimulatory receptor OX40 (CD134). The point of sequencing TCRbeta in the periphery was to test whether ivuxolimab changed TCR sequence diversity and drove clonal T-cell expansion. Prior anti-PD-1, anti-PD-L1 or anti-CTLA-4 therapy was permitted, and checkpoint inhibitors had been received by 30% to 40% of dose-escalation patients. Intravenous ivuxolimab was administered to patients every 2 weeks at six dose levels: 0.01, 0.1, 0.3, 1.5, 3 and 10 mg/kg. Of the 50 or so patients in dose escalation, 19 had hepatocellular carcinoma, roughly 15 had melanoma, 9 had renal cell carcinoma and 9 had head and neck cancer. Three dose-escalation patients achieved partial responses, one with hepatocellular carcinoma and two with cutaneous melanoma. The dose-escalation cohort was around 83% male with a mean age of 60 years, ranging from roughly 23 to 90. The paper reports the monotherapy dose-escalation portion (N of about 56 patients) of the phase I ivuxolimab trial. Overall study outcomes, separate from this receptor: At doses from 0.1 to 3.0 mg/kg, clonal expansion was seen in both CD4+ and CD8+ blood T cells between baseline and week 6. Which antigens the clonally expanded peripheral T cells were specific for was not determined. Low levels of normalized T-cell clonal expansion were also shown by some nonresponding patients. After ivuxolimab, more expanded clones were found on average in CD8+ T cells than in CD4+ T cells. In the 0.1-3.0 mg/kg groups, partial responders had among the lowest normalized peripheral clonal expansion, particularly in CD8+ T cells.

The V end loses 5 bases and the J end loses 2 bases, and a stretch of 14 bases separates them. The germline V gene (reference sequence) sets CDR1 to GTSNPN and CDR2 to SVGIG. The CDR3 holds 14 amino acids from the cysteine to the phenylalanine. The DNA shown is the 42-base CDR3, in frame from base 1. Patients with autoimmune disease history or receiving systemic immunosuppression were excluded from the trial. Peripheral blood for TCR sequencing was collected from all dose cohorts at baseline, on cycle 4 day 1, and on cycle 7 day 1. The samples were drawn from a first-in-human, open-label, multicenter phase I dose-escalation trial of ivuxolimab. Adults with locally advanced or metastatic melanoma, renal cell, hepatocellular, or head and neck squamous cell carcinoma were enrolled in the trial. Before TCR sequencing, CD4+ T cells and CD8+ T cells from peripheral blood were sorted into separate populations.

Of note for this clone: Its specific antigen is unknown. It has no much larger one-base neighbor in the sample; base qualities were not kept.

Genomic DNA was extracted from sorted cells for sequencing of the TCRbeta CDR3 region. The immunoSEQ Assay was used for sequencing of TCRbeta CDR3 regions. TCRdb's version of the immuneACCESS table is confined to in-frame rearrangements and falls short of the full clone set. An unresolved V gene accounts for under half of the shortfall where checked; the remainder is of unknown origin. The table for this sample lists tens of thousands of clones; roughly 82% of them were counted only once. Together, the top ten hold roughly 2.1% of the sample. Sequencing was performed on CD4+ or CD8+ T cells sorted from blood, taken in a trial of the OX40 agonist ivuxolimab. The chain is assembled from TRBV30 and TRBJ2-3, with the D gene uncertain. This receptor was obtained from an adult with an advanced solid tumor such as melanoma, head and neck, liver or kidney cancer. The nucleotides read TGTGCCTGGGCCCCCCCTGCGGCCACAGATACGCAGTATTTT. It translates to CAWAPPAATDTQYF.